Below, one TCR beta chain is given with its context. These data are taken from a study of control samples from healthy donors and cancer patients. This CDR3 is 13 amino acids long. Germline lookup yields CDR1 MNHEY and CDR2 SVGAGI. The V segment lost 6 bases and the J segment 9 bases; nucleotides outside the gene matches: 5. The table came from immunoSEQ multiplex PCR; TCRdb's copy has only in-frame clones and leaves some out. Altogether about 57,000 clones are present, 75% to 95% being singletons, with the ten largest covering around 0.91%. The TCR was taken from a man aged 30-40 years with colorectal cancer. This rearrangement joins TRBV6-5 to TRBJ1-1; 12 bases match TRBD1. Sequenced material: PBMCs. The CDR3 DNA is TGTGCCAGCAGCCGGGACAGGGGGCCCCAAGCTTTCTTT. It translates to CASSRDRGPQAFF.